This T cell receptor (beta chain) was recorded in a study of T cells in Graves' hyperthyroidism and ophthalmopathy. Thyroid ultrasound, orbital computed tomography, clinical symptoms, and serum thyroxine and TRAb underpinned diagnoses. Template material for amplifying TCR beta CDR3 regions consisted of RNA transcripts. During a first-round RT-PCR of the TCR CDR3, the HTBI primer set was used. One entry per CDR3 protein results from TCRdb running MiXCR on the multiplex PCR reads. The data contain some 620,000 distinct CDR3 sequences, under 20% of them singletons. Trimming took 1 base from V and 10 from J; bases not matched to a gene: 14. This CDR3 is 16 amino acids long. This clonotype was counted between two and nine times. With a much larger clone just one base away, this may be a read error.

The rearrangement joins TRBV12-3 or TRBV12-4 to TRBJ2-7, with 9 bases matching TRBD2. The TCR sequence derives from a woman aged 25-40 years with Graves' hyperthyroidism. Sequenced material: blood. The CDR3 reads CASSLGGGRASGDQYF. Written as DNA, the CDR3 is TGTGCCAGCAGTTTAGGGGGCGGGAGGGCCTCCGGCGATCAGTACTTC.